This is a list of T cell receptor beta chains from one sample in a study of cytomegalovirus exposure and HLA in healthy donors. Sequencing used immunoSEQ multiplex PCR; TCRdb keeps in-frame clones, though not all of them. The sample yields under 200,000 clones, roughly nine tenths seen once. The sample taken for sequencing was PBMCs. The receptors were gathered from a woman in her 30s in good health and CMV-seronegative. Both conserved end residues are part of each CDR3. A D gene is named only where the DNA matches it firmly. Only part of the rows carry a size: once, few, many, or a class if the clone is expanded.

>NA|TRBJ2-7|NA|TRBV28
TGTGCCAGTACCAGGGGCGAGTCATTGGGCGAGCAGTACTTC
CASTRGESLGEQYF
>NA|TRBJ2-1|NA|TRBV5-1
TGCGCCAGCAGGGACGGGGGGCGCTACAATGAGCAGTTCTTC
CASRDGGRYNEQFF
>NA|TRBJ2-1|NA|TRBV28
TGTGCCAGCAGTTCCCCCCTAGCGAAGGATGAGCAGTTCTTC
CASSSPLAKDEQFF
>NA|TRBJ2-3|NA|TRBV13
TGTGCCAGCAGCTTAATAGTTGCTAGCACAGATACGCAGTATTTT
CASSLIVASTDTQYF
>NA|TRBJ2-7|NA|TRBV28
TGTGCCAGCACCCTCCCGGGACCCAGGACCTACGAGCAGTACTTC
CASTLPGPRTYEQYF
>NA|TRBJ1-1|NA|TRBV15
TGTGCCACCAGCCCCAACAGGGCCTCGGGGAACACTGAAGCTTTCTTT
CATSPNRASGNTEAFF
>NA|TRBJ2-7|once|TRBV30
TGTGCCTGGGCGAGGACATATGCCTACGAGCAGTACTTC
CAWARTYAYEQYF
>NA|TRBJ1-4|NA|TRBV2
TGTGCCAGCAGTGAAAGTCGAGGCCCAGGAGATGCTAATGAAAAACTGTTTTTT
CASSESRGPGDANEKLFF
>NA|TRBJ1-4|NA|TRBV5-4
TGTGCCAGCAGCCCCCAGGGGCAAAATGAAAAACTGTTTTTT
CASSPQGQNEKLFF
>TRBD1|TRBJ2-7|NA|TRBV19
TGTGCCAGTAGTCTCGGACAGGGGCCTACCTACGAGCAGTACTTC
CASSLGQGPTYEQYF
>NA|TRBJ1-2|NA|TRBV7-2
TGTGCCAGCAGCCCCGAAACCCCCTCGGCTTACTATGGCTACACCTTC
CASSPETPSAYYGYTF
>NA|TRBJ2-7|NA|TRBV11-2
TGTGCCAGCAGCTTAGATTTGGGGTACGAGCAGTACTTC
CASSLDLGYEQYF
>TRBD1|TRBJ1-2|NA|TRBV6-6
TGTGCCAGCAAGAACACAGGGGGCAAGGACTATGGCTACACCTTC
CASKNTGGKDYGYTF
>TRBD1|TRBJ1-1|NA|TRBV2
TGTGCCAGCAGAGCCGGGACAGGGGGCGTTGAAGCTTTCTTT
CASRAGTGGVEAFF
>NA|TRBJ2-1|few|TRBV6-4
TGTGCCAGCAGTGACTCGCGTGAGCAGTTCTTC
CASSDSREQFF
>NA|TRBJ1-1|NA|TRBV4-1
TGCGCCAGCAGCCAACCTACTACAGGGTCTGAAGCTTTCTTT
CASSQPTTGSEAFF
>NA|TRBJ2-7|NA|TRBV7-7
TGTGCCAGCAGCTTAACGGTTGCTTACGAGCAGTACTTC
CASSLTVAYEQYF
>NA|TRBJ2-1|NA|TRBV7-9
TGTGCCAGCAGCTTAGATCTAGCCTATGAGCAGTTCTTC
CASSLDLAYEQFF
>NA|TRBJ2-6|once|TRBV6-5
TGTGCGATCAGGGGCTCTGGGGCCAACGTCCTGACTTTC
CAIRGSGANVLTF
>NA|TRBJ1-2|NA|TRBV4-1
TGCGCCAGCAGCCAAGGGGACCGAGCATGGACTAACTATGGCTACACCTTC
CASSQGDRAWTNYGYTF
>TRBD2|TRBJ2-2|once|TRBV9
TGTGCCAGCAGCGTAGTGCTAGCGGGAGGGACGAACACCGGGGAGCTGTTTTTT
CASSVVLAGGTNTGELFF
>NA|TRBJ2-3|once|TRBV28
TGTGCCAGCAGTTTTCGTAGCTTGGGAGATACGCAGTATTTT
CASSFRSLGDTQYF
>NA|TRBJ1-1|NA|TRBV9
TGTGCCAGCAGCGTAGTTGGAGCTATGAACACTGAAGCTTTCTTT
CASSVVGAMNTEAFF
>TRBD1|TRBJ1-2|few|TRBV19
TGTGCCAGTAACCGGGACAGTAACTATGGCTACACCTTC
CASNRDSNYGYTF
>NA|TRBJ1-4|NA|TRBV7-9
TGTGCCAGCAGCTTATCGGGCGGGGTTAATGAAAAACTGTTTTTT
CASSLSGGVNEKLFF
>NA|TRBJ1-1|NA|TRBV6-6
TGTGCCAGCAGCCGGACGAACACTGAAGCTTTCTTT
CASSRTNTEAFF
>NA|TRBJ2-7|once|TRBV19
TGTGCCAGTAGTATAGAGGTCAGCTACGAGCAGTACTTC
CASSIEVSYEQYF
>TRBD2|TRBJ2-1|NA|TRBV4-3
TGCGCCAGCAGCCAAGATAAGCAGCGGGAGGGCCTCAATGAGCAGTTCTTC
CASSQDKQREGLNEQFF
>NA|TRBJ1-2|NA|TRBV19
TGTGCCAGTAGTCCAGGCCCGGCGGTCGGAGGTGGCTACACCTTC
CASSPGPAVGGGYTF
>NA|TRBJ2-5|NA|TRBV30
TGTGCCTGGAGTGGTTCGTTCGAAGAGACCCAGTACTTC
CAWSGSFEETQYF
>NA|TRBJ2-5|NA|TRBV28
TGTGCCAGCAGTTTAGTGTACCAAGAGACCCAGTACTTC
CASSLVYQETQYF
>NA|TRBJ1-2|NA|TRBV6-1
TGTGCCAGCAGTGAAGCCCAGTTTTCTGGCTACACCTTC
CASSEAQFSGYTF
>TRBD1|TRBJ1-3|NA|TRBV7-2
TGTGCCAGCAGCTTATCAGGGGGAAGTAAGGTGGACACCATATATTTT
CASSLSGGSKVDTIYF
>TRBD1|TRBJ2-2|NA|TRBV7-2
TGTGCCAGCAGCCCCAGGGGGCCACCCGGGGAGCTGTTTTTT
CASSPRGPPGELFF
>NA|TRBJ2-1|once|TRBV9
TGTGCCAGCAGCCCCCGATCTTTGACCGCCAATGAGCAGTTCTTC
CASSPRSLTANEQFF
>TRBD1|TRBJ2-7|NA|TRBV5-6
TGTGCCAGCAGCATTGGGACAGGGTATTACGAGCAGTACTTC
CASSIGTGYYEQYF
>NA|TRBJ2-7|NA|TRBV28
TGTGCCAGCAGTTCCCCCCCGGGAGCCTCCTACGAGCAGTACTTC
CASSSPPGASYEQYF
>TRBD1|TRBJ2-7|once|TRBV27
TGTGCCAGCAGTTTTGGGACAGGACCGTACGAGCAGTACTTC
CASSFGTGPYEQYF
>NA|TRBJ2-5|NA|TRBV18
TGTGCCAGCTCACCACCGACATTCGGGGAGACCCAGTACTTC
CASSPPTFGETQYF
>TRBD2|TRBJ2-1|NA|TRBV18
TGTGCCAGCTCACCGTTATTAGCGGGAGTTGTAAATGAGCAGTTCTTC
CASSPLLAGVVNEQFF
>NA|TRBJ1-2|NA|TRBV27
TGTGCCAGCAGTTTAGGCAGATCTAACTATGGCTACACCTTC
CASSLGRSNYGYTF
>TRBD1|TRBJ1-5|NA|TRBV7-8
TGTGCCAGCAGCTTCCAACCCGGGACAGGATATCAGCCCCAGCATTTT
CASSFQPGTGYQPQHF
>NA|TRBJ2-2|NA|TRBV9
TGTGCCAGCAGCGTAATGTCAGGGGCGTACACCGGGGAGCTGTTTTTT
CASSVMSGAYTGELFF
>TRBD1|TRBJ2-7|NA|TRBV28
TGTGCCAGCAGTCTAAGTGGGACAGACTACGAGCAGTACTTC
CASSLSGTDYEQYF
>NA|TRBJ1-1|NA|TRBV28
TGTGCCAGCAGTTTCCCCCCCAAGCCCGAGGCTTTCTTT
CASSFPPKPEAFF
>TRBD1|TRBJ2-5|NA|TRBV10-2
TGCGCCAGCCGCAGGGGGCCGGGGCAAGAGACCCAGTACTTC
CASRRGPGQETQYF
>TRBD2|TRBJ2-1|few|TRBV4-2
TGTGCCAGCAGCCAAGACGGCGGGGGGGCCTCCTACAATGAGCAGTTCTTC
CASSQDGGGASYNEQFF
>NA|TRBJ2-7|NA|TRBV28
TGTGCCAGCAGTTTAGTCTTGCCGAATAGCTCCTACGAGCAGTACTTC
CASSLVLPNSSYEQYF
>NA|TRBJ1-1|NA|TRBV9
TGTGCCAGCAGCGGGTCCGTGGGATATGAAGCTTTCTTT
CASSGSVGYEAFF
>NA|TRBJ1-2|once|TRBV4-1
TGCGCCAGCAGCCAAGCGTTTGAAGGTACGGGTGGCTACACCTTC
CASSQAFEGTGGYTF
>TRBD1|TRBJ2-7|NA|TRBV11-2
TGTGCCAGCAGGCCAACAGGGGGCCCTTTTACCGAGCAGTACTTC
CASRPTGGPFTEQYF
>TRBD2|TRBJ2-7|NA|TRBV27
TGTGCCAGCAGTTTATACGCGGGAGGGCACTACGAGCAGTACTTC
CASSLYAGGHYEQYF